These 8 T cell receptor beta chains were all obtained from the same sample, sequenced in a study of blood T cells in healthy people across ages. PCR was performed a second time for roughly 7 to 11 cycles using a sample-barcoded 5' primer and a J-beta primer mix. From the 5' RACE reads, TCRdb called clonotypes with MiXCR, one entry per CDR3 protein. The profile covers about 700,000 distinct CDR3 sequences, with around 32% appearing a single time and 15% taken by the ten largest. The sequenced sample was blood. All receptors derive from a woman older than 75 in good health.

This chain joins TRBV7-8 and TRBJ2-1; D unresolved. Germline CDR1 reads SGHVS; CDR2 reads FQNEAQ. CDR3 length: 14 amino acids. Trimming removed 7 bases at V and 5 bases at J, with 15 bases between. DNA of the CDR3: TGTGCCAGCACCGAACTTGCCCCCAACAATGAGCAGTTCTTC. Translating it yields CASTELAPNNEQFF. Variable domain in full (rest from reference TRBV7-8 and TRBJ2-1): GAGVSQSPRYKVAKRGQDVALRCDPISGHVSLFWYQQALGQGPEFLTYFQNEAQLDKSGLPSDRFFAERPEGSVSTLKIQRTQQEDSAVYLCASTELAPNNEQFFGPGTRLTVL.

CDR3: CASSPTLQGNYGYTF. The CDR3 coding sequence is TGTGCCAGCAGCCCGACCTTACAGGGGAACTATGGCTACACCTTC. The chain combines TRBV3-1 with TRBJ1-2; 7 nucleotides line up with TRBD1. The CDR3 has 15 residues. The V gene's germline CDR1 is LGHDT and CDR2 YNNKEL (reference sequence). J lost 2 bases, V lost 4 bases, and 7 bases had no gene match.

This rearrangement joins TRBV11-2 to TRBJ2-4, with D perhaps given as TRBD1 or TRBD2 (5 bases each). The CDR3 extends over 16 amino acids. The V end lost 6 bases, the J end lost 6 bases, and 21 bases lay between the germline ends. The V gene's germline CDR1 is SGHAT and CDR2 FQNNGV. In DNA, the CDR3 is TGTGCCAGCAGTTCGCCGGGGCCTAGGGCTCGAAACATTCAGTACTTC. Amino acid sequence: CASSSPGPRARNIQYF. Drawing the rest from reference TRBV11-2 and TRBJ2-4, the complete variable domain is EAGVAQSPRYKIIEKRQSVAFWCNPISGHATLYWYQQILGQGPKLLIQFQNNGVVDDSQLPKDRFSAERLKGVDSTLKIQPAKLEDSAVYLCASSSPGPRARNIQYFGAGTRLSVL.

The chain uses TRBV5-1 and TRBJ2-1; TRBD2 agrees at 12 bases. With the DNA end fitting TRBJ2-7 better, the J assignment may be wrong. The CDR3 totals 17 residues. CDR1 is SGHRS, CDR2 YFSETQ, per germline. The CDR3 bases are TGCGCCAGCAGCTTGGGGCTAGCGGGGGGGCCGGTAAATGAGCAGTACTTC. This sequence encodes CASSLGLAGGPVNEQYF.

V and J are TRBV5-5 and TRBJ1-1; D is possibly TRBD1 (6 bases). Trimming removed 6 bases from V and 4 bases from J, with 13 bases in between. Germline CDR1 reads SGHKS; CDR2 reads YYEKEE (reference sequence). The CDR3 has 13 amino acids. CDR3 sequence (DNA): TGTGCCAGCAAACAGGGCGCCCTCACTGAAGCTTTCTTT. It codes for CASKQGALTEAFF.

This clonotype was picked up a small number of times. The V gene is TRBV30, the J gene TRBJ2-3; D might be TRBD1 (6 bases). Germline assignment: CDR1 GTSNPN and CDR2 SVGIG (reference sequence). This CDR3 contains 14 residues. Trimming pared 5 bases from V and 1 base from J, leaving 13 bases between. The chain's CDR3 is CAWEQGRGTDTQYF. The CDR3 DNA is TGTGCCTGGGAACAGGGTCGAGGCACAGATACGCAGTATTTT. Full variable domain (missing parts from reference TRBV30 and TRBJ2-3): SQTIHQWPATLVQPVGSPLSLECTVEGTSNPNLYWYRQAAGRGLQLLFYSVGIGQISSEVPQNLSASRPQDRQFILSSKKLLLSDSGFYLCAWEQGRGTDTQYFGPGTRLTVL.

Concerning this clonotype: A single base separates this from a much larger clone, so it may be a read error. The rearrangement joins TRBV6-5 to TRBJ1-5, with TRBD1 matching over 10 bases. Germline CDR1 is MNHEY and CDR2 is SVGAGI. The junction had 13 bases not matched to a gene; V was cut back by 6 bases and J by 11 bases. The length of the CDR3 is 15 residues. DNA of the CDR3: TGTGCCAGCAGATGTTCCGGGACAGGGGTTATGGCCCAGCATTTT. Protein sequence: CASRCSGTGVMAQHF.

The J gene is TRBJ2-3, the V gene TRBV20-1; D gene ambiguous. The CDR3 totals 12 residues. V was shortened by 5 bases and J by 0 bases, with 6 bases between the two germline ends. Germline V gene data show CDR1 as DFQATT and CDR2 as SNEGSKA (reference sequence). The DNA of the CDR3 is TGCAGTGCTTCATCTAGCACAGATACGCAGTATTTT. Protein product: CSASSSTDTQYF.